This paragraph reports one T cell receptor beta chain. No cognate antigen has been identified for it. The junction departs from germline at one end; a sequencing error may be responsible. The sample belongs to a study of T cell repertoires in cytomegalovirus infection (dated by TCRdb to about 2019). With regard to the full study: Because public TCR beta signatures pointed to carriage of CMV infection together with the matching HLA type, the HLA type of each donor mattered for the analysis.

General study outcomes and caveats: The ex vivo response was dominated by HLA-C-restricted CMV-specific TCR beta clonotypes, which also provided the single most frequent clonotype in two of eight donors. Cumulative frequency of public TCR beta family members discriminated carriers of CMV infection plus the relevant HLA type in this cohort and an independent roughly 340-donor cohort.

The germline V gene (reference sequence) supplies CDR1 SGHNT and CDR2 YYREEE. The CDR3 runs 15 amino acids, cysteine and phenylalanine included. Only CDR3 DNA is held: 45 bases, read in frame from base 1. Instrument used: Illumina HiSeq 1500. Using fastp trimming at Q25 and MiXCR clonotype assembly, TCRdb reanalyzed the public sequencing data and kept in-frame beta chains. CDR3 protein duplicates are merged, each entry listing the most common genes and DNA. For this sample the table gives some 700,000 distinct CDR3 sequences, of which about 40% were detected only once. The top ten clonotypes cover 2.5% to 3.5% of the sample.

The origin of this receptor is a human donor in good health (CMV status not recorded). Some clones in this sample may be carry-over from other donors' samples. The V and J genes are TRBV5-4 and TRBJ1-1; a tentative D match to TRBD1 spans 5 bases. Sequenced sample: PBMCs. The nucleotide sequence reads as follows: TGTGCCAGCAGCTTAGGGGCAGCGCAAAACACGGAAGCTTTCTTT. Translated, this gives CASSLGAAQNTEAFF.